This note documents a single T cell receptor beta chain sequence. Using immunoSEQ multiplex PCR, the repertoire was profiled, and TCRdb retains in-frame clones only, with some absent. The sample has about 150,000 clones; about 85% are singletons. This entry is derived from a study of blood T cell repertoires in COVID-19. CDR3 size: 15 residues. V lost 5 bases to trimming and J lost 5 bases, with 17 bases between them. Germline loops: CDR1 SEHNR, CDR2 FQNEAQ (reference sequence). The specimen sequenced was peripheral blood. This clonotype was obtained from a woman in her sixties or seventies with COVID-19, enrolled during active disease. The chain recombines TRBV7-9 with TRBJ2-3; D may be TRBD1 (6 bases). The CDR3 spells CASSPWSLRGDTQYF. The CDR3 coding sequence is TGTGCCAGCAGCCCCTGGAGCCTCAGGGGAGATACGCAGTATTTT.